This T cell receptor beta chain was sequenced in a study of OX40 agonist ivuxolimab in advanced cancers. The overall study: The eligibility criteria allowed prior anti-PD-1, anti-PD-L1 or anti-CTLA-4 therapy, and 30% to 40% had some.

Sequencing used immunoSEQ multiplex PCR; TCRdb keeps in-frame clones, though not all of them. In the table there are 50,000 to 65,000 clones, about nine tenths of which are singletons. From germline, CDR1 is KGHSH and CDR2 LQKENI. This CDR3 region has 16 residues. With 6 bases clipped from V and 0 bases from J, the junction kept 7 bases outside the gene matches. The sequences come from CD4+ or CD8+ T cells sorted from blood, collected in a trial of the OX40 agonist ivuxolimab. The chain links TRBV18 to TRBJ1-3; 8 bases match TRBD1. This sequence originates from an adult with an advanced solid tumor such as melanoma, head and neck, liver or kidney cancer. DNA of the CDR3: TGTGCCAGCTCGCGCGGACAGGGATCCTCTGGAAACACCATATATTTT. Translating gives CASSRGQGSSGNTIYF.